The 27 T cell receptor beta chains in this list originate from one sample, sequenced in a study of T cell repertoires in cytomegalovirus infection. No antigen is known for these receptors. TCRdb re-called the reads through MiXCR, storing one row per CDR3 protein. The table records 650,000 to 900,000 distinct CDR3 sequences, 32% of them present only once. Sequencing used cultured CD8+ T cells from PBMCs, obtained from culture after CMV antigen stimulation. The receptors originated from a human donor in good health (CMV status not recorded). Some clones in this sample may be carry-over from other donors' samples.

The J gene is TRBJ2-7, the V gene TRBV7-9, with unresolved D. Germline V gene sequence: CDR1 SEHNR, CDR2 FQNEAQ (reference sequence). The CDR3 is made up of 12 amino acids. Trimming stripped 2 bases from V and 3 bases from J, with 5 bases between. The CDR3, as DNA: TGTGCCAGCAGCTTACAGAACTACGAGCAGTACTTC. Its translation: CASSLQNYEQYF.

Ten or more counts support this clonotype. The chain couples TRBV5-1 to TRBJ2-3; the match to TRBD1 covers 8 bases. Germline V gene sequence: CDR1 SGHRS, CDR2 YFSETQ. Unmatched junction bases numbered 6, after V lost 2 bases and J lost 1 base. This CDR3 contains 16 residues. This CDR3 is CASSFGAGGGTDTQYF. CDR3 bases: TGCGCCAGCAGCTTCGGGGCAGGGGGCGGCACAGATACGCAGTATTTT.

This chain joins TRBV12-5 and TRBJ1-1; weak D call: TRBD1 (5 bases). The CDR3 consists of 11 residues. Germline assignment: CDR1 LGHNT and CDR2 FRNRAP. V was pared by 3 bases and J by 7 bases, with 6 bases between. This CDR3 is CASGFGGEAFF. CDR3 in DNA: TGTGCTAGTGGTTTCGGGGGTGAAGCTTTCTTT. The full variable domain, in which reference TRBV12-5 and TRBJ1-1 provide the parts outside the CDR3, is DARVTQTPRHKVTEMGQEVTMRCQPILGHNTVFWYRQTMMQGLELLAYFRNRAPLDDSGMPKDRFSAEMPDATLATLKIQPSEPRDSAVYFCASGFGGEAFFGQGTRLTVV.

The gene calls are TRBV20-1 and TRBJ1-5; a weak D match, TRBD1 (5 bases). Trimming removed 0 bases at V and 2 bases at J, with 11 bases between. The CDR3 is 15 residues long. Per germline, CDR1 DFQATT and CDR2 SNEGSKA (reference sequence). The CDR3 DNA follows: TGCAGTGCTAGAGATCGTCAGGGTGGCAATCAGCCCCAGCATTTT. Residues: CSARDRQGGNQPQHF.

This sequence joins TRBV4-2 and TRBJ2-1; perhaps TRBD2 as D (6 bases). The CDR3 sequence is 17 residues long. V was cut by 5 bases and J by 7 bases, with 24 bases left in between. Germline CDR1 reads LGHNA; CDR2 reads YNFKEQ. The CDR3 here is CASSLEIRGDLLNEQFF. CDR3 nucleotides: TGTGCCAGCAGCTTAGAAATTCGCGGGGACCTCCTGAATGAGCAGTTCTTC.

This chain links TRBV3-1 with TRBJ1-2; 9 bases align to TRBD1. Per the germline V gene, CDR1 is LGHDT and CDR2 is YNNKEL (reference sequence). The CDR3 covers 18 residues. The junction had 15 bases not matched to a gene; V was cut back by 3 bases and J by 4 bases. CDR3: CASSHFGQGPGLGYGYTF. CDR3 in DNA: TGTGCCAGCAGCCATTTCGGACAGGGGCCCGGGTTAGGCTATGGCTACACCTTC.

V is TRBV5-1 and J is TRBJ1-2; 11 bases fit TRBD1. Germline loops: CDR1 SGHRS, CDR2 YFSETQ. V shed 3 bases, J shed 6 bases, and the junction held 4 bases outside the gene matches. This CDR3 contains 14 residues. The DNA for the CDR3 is TGCGCCAGCAGCTCAGGACAGGGGGCAGATGGCTACACCTTC. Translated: CASSSGQGADGYTF.

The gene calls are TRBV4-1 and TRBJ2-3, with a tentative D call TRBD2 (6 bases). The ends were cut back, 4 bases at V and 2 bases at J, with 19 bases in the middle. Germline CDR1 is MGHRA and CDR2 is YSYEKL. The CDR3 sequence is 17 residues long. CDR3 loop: CASSPERTGETTDTQYF. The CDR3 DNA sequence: TGCGCCAGCAGCCCAGAGCGAACGGGGGAGACCACAGATACGCAGTATTTT.

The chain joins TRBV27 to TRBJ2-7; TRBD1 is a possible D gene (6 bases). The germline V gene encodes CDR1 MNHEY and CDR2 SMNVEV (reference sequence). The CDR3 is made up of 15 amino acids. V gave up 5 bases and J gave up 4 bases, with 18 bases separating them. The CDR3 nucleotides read TGTGCCAGCAGTACCCAACAGGGAAGCACTTACGAGCAGTACTTC. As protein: CASSTQQGSTYEQYF.

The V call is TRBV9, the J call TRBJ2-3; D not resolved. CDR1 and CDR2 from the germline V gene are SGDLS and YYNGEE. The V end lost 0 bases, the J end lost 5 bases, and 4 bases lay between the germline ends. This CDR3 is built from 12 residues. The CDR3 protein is CASSVDRDTQYF. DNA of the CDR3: TGTGCCAGCAGCGTAGATCGAGATACGCAGTATTTT.

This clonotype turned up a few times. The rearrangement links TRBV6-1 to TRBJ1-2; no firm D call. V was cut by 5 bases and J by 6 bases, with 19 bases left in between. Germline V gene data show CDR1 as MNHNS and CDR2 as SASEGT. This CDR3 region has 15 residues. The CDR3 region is CASSYGSGSPNGYTF. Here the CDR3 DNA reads TGTGCCAGCAGTTACGGGTCGGGCAGCCCCAATGGCTACACCTTC.

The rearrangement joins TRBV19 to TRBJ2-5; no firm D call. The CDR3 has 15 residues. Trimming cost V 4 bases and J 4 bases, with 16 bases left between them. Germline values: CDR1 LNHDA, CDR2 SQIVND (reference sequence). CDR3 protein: CASSTAVGFAETQYF. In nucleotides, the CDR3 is TGTGCCAGTAGTACGGCCGTGGGTTTCGCAGAGACCCAGTACTTC.

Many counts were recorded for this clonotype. CDR3 sequence: CASTQGPLGGETQYF. The CDR3, as DNA: TGTGCCAGCACCCAAGGGCCTCTGGGAGGGGAGACCCAGTACTTC. This chain links TRBV12-3 or TRBV12-4 with TRBJ2-5; 7 nucleotides line up with TRBD2. J was trimmed by 5 bases and V by 7 bases; bases with no gene match: 13. The CDR3 contains 15 residues.

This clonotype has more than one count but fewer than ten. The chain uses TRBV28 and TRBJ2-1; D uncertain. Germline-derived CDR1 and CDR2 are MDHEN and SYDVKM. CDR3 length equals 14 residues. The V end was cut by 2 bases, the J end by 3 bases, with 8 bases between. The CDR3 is CASSLIRDYNEQFF. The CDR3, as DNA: TGTGCCAGCAGTTTAATCAGAGACTACAATGAGCAGTTCTTC. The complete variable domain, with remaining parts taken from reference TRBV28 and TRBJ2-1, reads DVKVTQSSRYLVKRTGEKVFLECVQDMDHENMFWYRQDPGLGLRLIYFSYDVKMKEKGDIPEGYSVSREKKERFSLILESASTNQTSMYLCASSLIRDYNEQFFGPGTRLTVL.

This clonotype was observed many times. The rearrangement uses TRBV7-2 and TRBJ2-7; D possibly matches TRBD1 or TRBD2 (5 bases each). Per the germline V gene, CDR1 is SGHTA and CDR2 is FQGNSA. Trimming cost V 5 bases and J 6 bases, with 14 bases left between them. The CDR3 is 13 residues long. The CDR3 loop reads CASSLGGGAEQYV. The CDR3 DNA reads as TGTGCCAGCAGCCTAGGTGGGGGTGCCGAGCAGTACGTC.

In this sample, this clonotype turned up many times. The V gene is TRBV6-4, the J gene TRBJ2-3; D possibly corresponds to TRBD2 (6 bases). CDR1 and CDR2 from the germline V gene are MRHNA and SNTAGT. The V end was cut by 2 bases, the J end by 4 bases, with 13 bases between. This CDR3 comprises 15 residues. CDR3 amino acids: CASSDTGEGADTQYF. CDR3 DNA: TGTGCCAGCAGTGACACGGGGGAAGGTGCAGATACGCAGTATTTT.

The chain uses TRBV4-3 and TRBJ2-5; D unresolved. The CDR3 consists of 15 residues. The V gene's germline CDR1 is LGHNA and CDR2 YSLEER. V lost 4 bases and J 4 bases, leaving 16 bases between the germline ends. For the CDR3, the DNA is TGCGCCAGCAGCCCCTCCGCGGCATTAGGAGAGACCCAGTACTTC. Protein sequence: CASSPSAALGETQYF.

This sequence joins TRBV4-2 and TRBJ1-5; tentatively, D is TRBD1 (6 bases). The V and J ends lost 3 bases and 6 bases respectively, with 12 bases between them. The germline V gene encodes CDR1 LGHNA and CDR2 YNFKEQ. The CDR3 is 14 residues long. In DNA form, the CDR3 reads TGTGCCAGCAGCCAGGACAGACCCGGTCAGCCCCAGCATTTT. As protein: CASSQDRPGQPQHF.

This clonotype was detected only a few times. The CDR3 coding sequence is TGTGCCAGCAGCCCAAGATTGAACCCAGATACGCAGTATTTT. Its protein is CASSPRLNPDTQYF. The chain joins TRBV11-3 to TRBJ2-3; D unresolved. This CDR3 region has 14 residues. V was clipped by 5 bases and J by 4 bases, with 13 bases between them. Germline V CDR1 and CDR2: SGHNT, YENEEA.

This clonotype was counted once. CDR3 DNA sequence: TGTGCCAGCAGTTACCCCTCCGGGGGCATGGAGACCCAGTACTTC. Its translation is CASSYPSGGMETQYF. The rearrangement links TRBV6-6 to TRBJ2-5; either TRBD1 or TRBD2 may supply D (6 bases each). The germline V and J ends were trimmed by 2 bases and 5 bases, with 15 bases remaining between them. Germline assignment: CDR1 MNHNY and CDR2 SVGAGI (reference sequence). The CDR3 extends over 15 amino acids.

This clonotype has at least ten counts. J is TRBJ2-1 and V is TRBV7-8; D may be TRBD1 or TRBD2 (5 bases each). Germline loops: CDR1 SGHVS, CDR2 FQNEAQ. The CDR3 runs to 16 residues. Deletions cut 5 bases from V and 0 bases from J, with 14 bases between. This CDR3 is CASSTVWGSSYNEQFF. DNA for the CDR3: TGTGCCAGCAGCACCGTTTGGGGGAGCTCCTACAATGAGCAGTTCTTC.

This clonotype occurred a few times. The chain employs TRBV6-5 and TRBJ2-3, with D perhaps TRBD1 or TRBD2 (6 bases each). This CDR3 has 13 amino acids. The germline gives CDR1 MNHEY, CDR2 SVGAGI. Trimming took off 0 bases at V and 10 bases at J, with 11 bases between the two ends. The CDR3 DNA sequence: TGTGCCAGCAGTTACTCGGGAAGGGGGGCGCAGTATTTT. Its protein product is CASSYSGRGAQYF.

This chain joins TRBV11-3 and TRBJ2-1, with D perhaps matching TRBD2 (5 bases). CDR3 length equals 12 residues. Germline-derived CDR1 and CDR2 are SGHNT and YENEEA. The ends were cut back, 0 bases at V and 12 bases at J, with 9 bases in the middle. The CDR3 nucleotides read TGTGCCAGCAGCTTAGAGGGGAGCGGGCAGTTCTTC. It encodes CASSLEGSGQFF.

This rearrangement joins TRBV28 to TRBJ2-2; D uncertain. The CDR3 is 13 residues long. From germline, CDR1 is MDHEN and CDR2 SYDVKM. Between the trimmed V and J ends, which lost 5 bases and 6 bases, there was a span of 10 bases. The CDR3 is CASSPESSGELFF. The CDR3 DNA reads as TGTGCCAGCAGTCCCGAATCTTCCGGGGAGCTGTTTTTT.

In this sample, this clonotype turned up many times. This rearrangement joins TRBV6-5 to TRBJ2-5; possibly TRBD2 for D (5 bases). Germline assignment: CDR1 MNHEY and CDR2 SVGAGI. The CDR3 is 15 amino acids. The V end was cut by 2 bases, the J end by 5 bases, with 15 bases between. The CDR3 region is CASSYGRSTRETQYF. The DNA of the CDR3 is TGTGCCAGCAGTTACGGGCGGAGCACTAGGGAGACCCAGTACTTC.

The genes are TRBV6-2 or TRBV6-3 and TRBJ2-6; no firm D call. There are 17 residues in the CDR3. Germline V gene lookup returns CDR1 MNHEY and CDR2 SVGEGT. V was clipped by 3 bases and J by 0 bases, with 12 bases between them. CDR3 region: CASSYYGGVSGANVLTF. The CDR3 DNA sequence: TGTGCCAGCAGTTATTACGGCGGCGTCTCTGGGGCCAACGTCCTGACTTTC.

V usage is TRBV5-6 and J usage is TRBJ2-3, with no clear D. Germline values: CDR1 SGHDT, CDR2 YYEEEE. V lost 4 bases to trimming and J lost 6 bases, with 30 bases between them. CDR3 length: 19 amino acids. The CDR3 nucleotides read TGTGCCAGCAGCCCCTCCTACTTTTGGACGGGTCCCTTCCTCGATACGCAGTATTTT. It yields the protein CASSPSYFWTGPFLDTQYF.